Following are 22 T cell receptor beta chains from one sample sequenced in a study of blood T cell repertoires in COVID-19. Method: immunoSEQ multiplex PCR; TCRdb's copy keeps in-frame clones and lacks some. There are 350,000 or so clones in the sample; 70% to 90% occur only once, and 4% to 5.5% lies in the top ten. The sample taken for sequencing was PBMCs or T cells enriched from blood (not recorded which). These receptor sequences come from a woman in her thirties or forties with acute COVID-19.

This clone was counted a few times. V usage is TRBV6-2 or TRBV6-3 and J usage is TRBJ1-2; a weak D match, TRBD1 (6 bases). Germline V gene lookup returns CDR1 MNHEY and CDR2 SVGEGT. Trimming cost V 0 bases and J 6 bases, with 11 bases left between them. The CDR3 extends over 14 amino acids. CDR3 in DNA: TGTGCCAGCAGTTACTCGCCAGGGGCTAATGGCTACACCTTC. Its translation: CASSYSPGANGYTF.

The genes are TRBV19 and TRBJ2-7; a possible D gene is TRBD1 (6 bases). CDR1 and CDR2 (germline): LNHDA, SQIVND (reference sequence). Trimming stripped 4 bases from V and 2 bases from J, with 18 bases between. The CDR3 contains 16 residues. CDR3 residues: CASSTSRTEFTYEQYF. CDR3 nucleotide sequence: TGTGCCAGTAGTACCTCTAGGACAGAATTCACCTACGAGCAGTACTTC. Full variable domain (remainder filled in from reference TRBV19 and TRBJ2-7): DGGITQSPKYLFRKEGQNVTLSCEQNLNHDAMYWYRQDPGQGLRLIYYSQIVNDFQKGDIAEGYSVSREKKESFPLTVTSAQKNPTAFYLCASSTSRTEFTYEQYFGPGTRLTVT.

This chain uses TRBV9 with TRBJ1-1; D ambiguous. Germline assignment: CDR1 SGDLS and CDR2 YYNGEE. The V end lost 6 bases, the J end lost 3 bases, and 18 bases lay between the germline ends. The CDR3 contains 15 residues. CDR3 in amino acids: CASTFTPDADTEAFF. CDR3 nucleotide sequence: TGTGCCAGCACCTTTACCCCCGATGCGGACACTGAAGCTTTCTTT.

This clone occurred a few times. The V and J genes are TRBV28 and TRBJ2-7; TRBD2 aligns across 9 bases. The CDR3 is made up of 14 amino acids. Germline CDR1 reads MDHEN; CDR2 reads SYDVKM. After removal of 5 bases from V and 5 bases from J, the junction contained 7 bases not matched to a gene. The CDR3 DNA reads TGTGCCAGCAGTCCCCCGACTAGCGGCCACGAGCAGTACTTC. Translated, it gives CASSPPTSGHEQYF.

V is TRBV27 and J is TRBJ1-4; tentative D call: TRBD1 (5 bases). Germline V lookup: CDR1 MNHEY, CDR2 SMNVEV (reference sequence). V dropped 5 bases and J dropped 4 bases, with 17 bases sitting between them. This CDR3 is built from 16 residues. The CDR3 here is CASSASPVGLNEKLFF. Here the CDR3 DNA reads TGTGCCAGCAGTGCATCGCCGGTGGGACTTAATGAAAAACTGTTTTTT.

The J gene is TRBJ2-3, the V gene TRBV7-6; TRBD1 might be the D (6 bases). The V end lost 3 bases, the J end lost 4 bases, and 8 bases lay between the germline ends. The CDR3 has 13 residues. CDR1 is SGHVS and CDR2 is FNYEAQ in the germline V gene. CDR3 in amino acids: CASSFRGADTQYF. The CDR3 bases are TGTGCCAGCAGCTTCAGGGGAGCAGATACGCAGTATTTT.

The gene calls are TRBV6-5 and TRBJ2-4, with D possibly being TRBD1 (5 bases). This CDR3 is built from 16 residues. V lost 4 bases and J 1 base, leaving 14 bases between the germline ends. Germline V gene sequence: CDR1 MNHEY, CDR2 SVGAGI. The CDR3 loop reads CASSFGHRYAKNIQYF. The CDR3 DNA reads TGTGCCAGCAGTTTTGGACACCGATACGCCAAAAACATTCAGTACTTC.

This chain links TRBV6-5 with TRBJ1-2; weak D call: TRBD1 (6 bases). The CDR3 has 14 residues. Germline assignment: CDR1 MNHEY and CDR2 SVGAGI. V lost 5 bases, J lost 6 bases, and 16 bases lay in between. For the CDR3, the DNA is TGTGCCAGCAGTAGGGCGGGGGGGGCGGATGGCTACACCTTC. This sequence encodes CASSRAGGADGYTF.

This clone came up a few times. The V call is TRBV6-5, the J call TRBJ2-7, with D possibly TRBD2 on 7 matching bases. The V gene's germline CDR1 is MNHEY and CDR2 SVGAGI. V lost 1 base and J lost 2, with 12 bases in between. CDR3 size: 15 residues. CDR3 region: CASSYYAGATYEQYF. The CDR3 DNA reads TGTGCCAGCAGTTACTATGCGGGGGCGACCTACGAGCAGTACTTC.

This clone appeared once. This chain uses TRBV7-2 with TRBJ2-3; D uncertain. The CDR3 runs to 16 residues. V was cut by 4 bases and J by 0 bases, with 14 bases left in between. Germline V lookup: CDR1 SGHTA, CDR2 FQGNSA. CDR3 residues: CASSSPPGSSTDTQYF. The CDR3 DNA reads TGTGCCAGCAGCTCACCCCCAGGCTCTAGCACAGATACGCAGTATTTT.

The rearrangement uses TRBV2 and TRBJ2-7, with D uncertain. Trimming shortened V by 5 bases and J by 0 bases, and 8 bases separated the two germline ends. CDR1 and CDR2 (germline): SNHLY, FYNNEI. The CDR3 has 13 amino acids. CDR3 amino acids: CASSPGNSYEQYF. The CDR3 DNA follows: TGTGCCAGCAGTCCAGGTAACTCCTACGAGCAGTACTTC.

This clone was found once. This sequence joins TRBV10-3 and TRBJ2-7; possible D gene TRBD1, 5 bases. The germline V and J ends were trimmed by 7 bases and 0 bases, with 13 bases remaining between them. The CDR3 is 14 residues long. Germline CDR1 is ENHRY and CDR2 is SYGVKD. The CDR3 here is CAIKERGDSYEQYF. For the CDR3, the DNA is TGTGCCATCAAGGAAAGGGGTGACTCCTACGAGCAGTACTTC.

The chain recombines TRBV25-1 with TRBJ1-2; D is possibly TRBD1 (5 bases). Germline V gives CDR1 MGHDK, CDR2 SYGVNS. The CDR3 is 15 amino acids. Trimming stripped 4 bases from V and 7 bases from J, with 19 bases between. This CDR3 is CASSGFQGLVGGYTF. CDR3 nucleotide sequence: TGTGCCAGCAGTGGGTTCCAGGGACTTGTGGGTGGCTACACCTTC.

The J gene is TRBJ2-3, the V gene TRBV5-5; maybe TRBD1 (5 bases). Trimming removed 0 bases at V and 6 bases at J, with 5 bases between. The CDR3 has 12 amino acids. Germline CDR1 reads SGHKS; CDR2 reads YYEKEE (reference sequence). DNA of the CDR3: TGTGCCAGCAGCTTGGAGGGGGATACGCAGTATTTT. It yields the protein CASSLEGDTQYF.

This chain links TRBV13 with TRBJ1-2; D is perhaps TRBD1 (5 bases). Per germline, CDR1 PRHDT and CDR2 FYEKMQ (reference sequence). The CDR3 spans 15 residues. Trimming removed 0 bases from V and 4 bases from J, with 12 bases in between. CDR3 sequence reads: CASSLGAQGIYGYTF. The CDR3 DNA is TGTGCCAGCAGCTTAGGAGCGCAGGGAATCTATGGCTACACCTTC.

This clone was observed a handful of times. CDR3 coding DNA: TGCAGTGCTAGTTACAGGGGACAGACAGGCACAGATACGCAGTATTTT. Encoded protein: CSASYRGQTGTDTQYF. The chain uses TRBV20-1 and TRBJ2-3; 7 bases match TRBD1. Germline values: CDR1 DFQATT, CDR2 SNEGSKA (reference sequence). Trimming cost V 3 bases and J 1 base; bases outside gene matches: 10. The CDR3 contains 16 residues.

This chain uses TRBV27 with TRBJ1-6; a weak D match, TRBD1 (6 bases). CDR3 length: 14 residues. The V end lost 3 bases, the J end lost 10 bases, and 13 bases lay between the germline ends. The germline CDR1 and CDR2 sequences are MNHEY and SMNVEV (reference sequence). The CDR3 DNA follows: TGTGCCAGCAGTTTCAGGGGATATGACTCACCCCTCCACTTT. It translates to CASSFRGYDSPLHF.

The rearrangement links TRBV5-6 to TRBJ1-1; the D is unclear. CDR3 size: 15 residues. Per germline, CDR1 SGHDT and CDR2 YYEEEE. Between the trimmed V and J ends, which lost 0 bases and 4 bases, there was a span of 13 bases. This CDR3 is CASSLASLLSTEAFF. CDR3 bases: TGTGCCAGCAGCTTGGCAAGCCTTTTGTCCACTGAAGCTTTCTTT.

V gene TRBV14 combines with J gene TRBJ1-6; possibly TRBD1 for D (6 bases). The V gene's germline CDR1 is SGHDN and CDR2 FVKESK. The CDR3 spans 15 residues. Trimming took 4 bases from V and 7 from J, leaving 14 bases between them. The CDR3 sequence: CASSLETGLNSPLHF. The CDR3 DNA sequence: TGTGCCAGCAGCCTTGAAACAGGGCTAAATTCACCCCTCCACTTT.

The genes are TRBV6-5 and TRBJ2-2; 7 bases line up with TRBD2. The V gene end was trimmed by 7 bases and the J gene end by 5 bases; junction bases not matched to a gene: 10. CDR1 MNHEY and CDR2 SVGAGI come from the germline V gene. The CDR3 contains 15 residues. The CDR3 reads CASTREEGGTGELFF. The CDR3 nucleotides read TGTGCCAGCACCCGAGAGGAGGGAGGGACCGGGGAGCTGTTTTTT.

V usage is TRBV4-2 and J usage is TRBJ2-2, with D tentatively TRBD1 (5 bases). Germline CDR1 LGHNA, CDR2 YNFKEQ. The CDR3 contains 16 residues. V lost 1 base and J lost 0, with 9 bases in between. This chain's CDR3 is CASSQGQGANTGELFF. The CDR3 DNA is TGTGCCAGCAGCCAAGGCCAGGGCGCGAACACCGGGGAGCTGTTTTTT.

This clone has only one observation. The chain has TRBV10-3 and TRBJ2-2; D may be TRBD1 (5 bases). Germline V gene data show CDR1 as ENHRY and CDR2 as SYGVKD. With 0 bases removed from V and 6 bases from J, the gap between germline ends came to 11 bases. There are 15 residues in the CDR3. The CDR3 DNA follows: TGTGCCATCAGTGAGTCGGCAGGGTATCCCGGGGAGCTGTTTTTT. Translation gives CAISESAGYPGELFF.